A single sample is the source of the 31 T cell receptor beta chains below, sequenced in a study of shared clonotypes between healthy human individuals (dated by TCRdb to 2019 to 2021). To prepare the library, the immunoSEQ multiplex PCR assay was applied. TCRdb's version of the immuneACCESS table is confined to in-frame rearrangements and falls short of the full clone set. An unresolved V gene accounts for under half of the shortfall where checked; the remainder is of unknown origin. The sample table contains roughly 520,000 clones; only one count was recorded for roughly 95% of them. Clones ranked in the top ten supply around 0.066% of the sample. What was sequenced was naive CD4+ T cells sorted from blood. The intended sense of this specimen's cell subset or site label: CD45RA+ positively selected. These receptors all stem from a woman in her 30s in good health.

The chain has TRBV28 and TRBJ1-5; D not certain. V was clipped by 6 bases and J by 2 bases, with 14 bases between them. Germline V gene sequence: CDR1 MDHEN, CDR2 SYDVKM. This CDR3 contains 15 residues. CDR3 protein: CASRRIYGGNQPQHF. The CDR3 coding sequence is TGTGCCAGCAGACGGATATATGGGGGCAATCAGCCCCAGCATTTT.

The rearrangement uses TRBV15 and TRBJ2-7; tentatively, D is TRBD1 (8 bases). Trimming took off 3 bases at V and 7 bases at J, with 25 bases between the two ends. CDR1 is LNHNV, CDR2 YYDKDF, per germline (reference sequence). This CDR3 is 17 amino acids long. The CDR3 reads CATSSLLTGGGAREQYF. CDR3 sequence (DNA): TGTGCCACCAGCAGCCTACTAACAGGGGGGGGAGCGAGAGAGCAGTACTTC.

The chain links TRBV7-2 to TRBJ2-5, with D tentatively TRBD1 or TRBD2 (6 bases each). Germline assignment: CDR1 SGHTA and CDR2 FQGNSA. The V end lost 8 bases, the J end lost 2 bases, and 24 bases lay between the germline ends. This CDR3 region has 17 residues. CDR3 bases: TGTGCCAGCTTTCCCCAGAGGGGGGTTTCGGGTCAAGAGACCCAGTACTTC. This encodes CASFPQRGVSGQETQYF. The full variable domain, in which reference TRBV7-2 and TRBJ2-5 provide the parts outside the CDR3, is GAGVSQSPSNKVTEKGKDVELRCDPISGHTALYWYRQSLGQGLEFLIYFQGNSAPDKSGLPSDRFSAERTGGSVSTLTIQRTQQEDSAVYLCASFPQRGVSGQETQYFGPGTRLLVL.

The chain carries TRBV29-1 and TRBJ2-7; TRBD1 matches at 8 bases. The CDR3 consists of 12 residues. Trimming took 4 bases from V and 3 from J; bases not matched to a gene: 2. CDR1 is SQVTM, CDR2 ANQGSEA, per germline. The CDR3 coding sequence is TGCAGCGTTGTGACAGGGGTCTACGAGCAGTACTTC. This codes for CSVVTGVYEQYF.

The chain employs TRBV30 and TRBJ1-1; D remains ambiguous. V was trimmed by 8 bases and J by 8 bases, leaving 18 bases between them. Germline lookup yields CDR1 GTSNPN and CDR2 SVGIG (reference sequence). The length of the CDR3 is 12 residues. CDR3 protein: CAGNPHDREAFF. The CDR3, as DNA: TGTGCCGGAAATCCCCACGACCGGGAAGCTTTCTTT.

The chain is built from TRBV6-5 and TRBJ2-7; TRBD1 agrees at 8 bases. Germline V lookup: CDR1 MNHEY, CDR2 SVGAGI. Trimming cost V 2 bases and J 1 base; bases outside gene matches: 7. The CDR3 has 16 amino acids. In nucleotides, the CDR3 is TGTGCCAGCAGTTACCAGACAGGGGCTGGGTCCTACGAGCAGTACTTC. Translated, it gives CASSYQTGAGSYEQYF.

The gene calls are TRBV19 and TRBJ2-3, with a weak D call TRBD2 (6 bases). CDR1 LNHDA and CDR2 SQIVND come from the germline V gene (reference sequence). V was pared by 4 bases and J by 4 bases, with 18 bases between. The CDR3 has 16 residues. This CDR3 reads CASSTNLAGGADTQYF. The DNA of the CDR3 is TGTGCCAGTAGTACAAATTTAGCAGGAGGGGCAGATACGCAGTATTTT.

This chain uses TRBV15 with TRBJ2-7, with D possibly TRBD1 on 5 matching bases. This CDR3 has 17 amino acids. Trimming stripped 3 bases from V and 0 bases from J, with 18 bases between. Germline lookup yields CDR1 LNHNV and CDR2 YYDKDF (reference sequence). CDR3 in amino acids: CATSSGVTGRSSYEQYF. DNA for the CDR3: TGTGCCACCAGCAGTGGCGTTACAGGAAGAAGCTCCTACGAGCAGTACTTC.

The CDR3 region is CASSPVGETQYF. The CDR3 region has the DNA TGTGCCAGCAGCCCCGTGGGGGAGACCCAGTACTTC. This chain joins TRBV7-2 and TRBJ2-5; D unclear. V was pared by 5 bases and J by 5 bases, with 9 bases between. Germline CDR1 is SGHTA and CDR2 is FQGNSA. There are 12 residues in the CDR3.

This clone was recorded once. This sequence joins TRBV5-1 and TRBJ2-7, with D perhaps TRBD1 (6 bases). There are 14 residues in the CDR3. Germline CDR1 is SGHRS and CDR2 is YFSETQ. Trimming took 0 bases from V and 2 from J, leaving 9 bases between them. CDR3 DNA sequence: TGCGCCAGCAGCTTGGTACAGGGACCCTACGAGCAGTACTTC. Protein sequence: CASSLVQGPYEQYF.

The rearrangement uses TRBV5-1 and TRBJ2-7, with D perhaps being TRBD1 or TRBD2 (5 bases each). Per the germline V gene, CDR1 is SGHRS and CDR2 is YFSETQ. V lost 3 bases and J lost 6, with 16 bases in between. The CDR3 has 14 amino acids. The CDR3 DNA sequence: TGCGCCAGCAGCTCCGGGACGAGTAGGGGCGAGCAGTACTTC. It specifies CASSSGTSRGEQYF.

The chain couples TRBV2 to TRBJ2-7; perhaps D is TRBD1 or TRBD2 (5 bases each). V was clipped by 9 bases and J by 2 bases, with 20 bases between them. Per germline, CDR1 SNHLY and CDR2 FYNNEI. The CDR3 consists of 15 residues. CDR3 sequence: CASSIGRGPTYEQYF. CDR3 DNA sequence: TGTGCCAGTTCAATTGGACGGGGACCCACCTACGAGCAGTACTTC.

The J gene is TRBJ1-1, the V gene TRBV11-3, with D perhaps TRBD1 (6 bases). The CDR3 has 19 residues. Germline assignment: CDR1 SGHNT and CDR2 YENEEA. V lost 6 bases, J lost 0 bases, and 26 bases lay in between. The CDR3 DNA follows: TGTGCCAGCAGTCCCATCGTTGGGGGCGCGGGGGAGGTGAACACTGAAGCTTTCTTT. This sequence encodes CASSPIVGGAGEVNTEAFF.

The V gene is TRBV19, the J gene TRBJ1-5, with D tentatively TRBD1 (5 bases). The CDR3 is 14 residues long. Germline lookup yields CDR1 LNHDA and CDR2 SQIVND (reference sequence). The V gene lost 4 bases and the J gene lost 7 bases, with 14 bases spanning the gap. The CDR3 region has the DNA TGTGCCAGTAGTACCTTGGGGCTTGGACAGCCCCAGCATTTT. Its translation: CASSTLGLGQPQHF.

V and J are TRBV28 and TRBJ2-7; 9 positions agree with TRBD1. The CDR3 runs to 18 residues. CDR1 and CDR2 from the germline V gene are MDHEN and SYDVKM. The V gene end was trimmed by 7 bases and the J gene end by 4 bases; junction bases not matched to a gene: 20. CDR3: CASIGVPPYGTGKYEQYF. The CDR3 DNA sequence: TGTGCCAGCATCGGAGTTCCCCCCTACGGGACAGGGAAATACGAGCAGTACTTC.

This chain links TRBV6-1 with TRBJ2-1, with no clear D. V was trimmed by 2 bases and J by 8 bases, leaving 10 bases between them. The CDR3 length is 13 residues. The germline V gene has CDR1 MNHNS and CDR2 SASEGT. CDR3 in amino acids: CASSELGRHEQFF. The CDR3 DNA reads TGTGCCAGCAGTGAATTGGGTCGCCATGAGCAGTTCTTC.

The rearrangement links TRBV15 to TRBJ2-2; D perhaps matches TRBD1 (6 bases). The length of the CDR3 is 19 residues. The V gene's germline CDR1 is LNHNV and CDR2 YYDKDF (reference sequence). With 3 bases removed from V and 3 bases from J, the gap between germline ends came to 23 bases. The CDR3 reads CATSSFGDPGTQDTGELFF. The CDR3 bases are TGTGCCACCAGCAGTTTCGGAGACCCCGGGACACAAGACACCGGGGAGCTGTTTTTT. The full variable domain, completed using reference TRBV15 and TRBJ2-2, is DAMVIQNPRYQVTQFGKPVTLSCSQTLNHNVMYWYQQKSSQAPKLLFHYYDKDFNNEADTPDNFQSRRPNTSFCFLDIRSPGLGDTAMYLCATSSFGDPGTQDTGELFFGEGSRLTVL.

This clone was observed once. V usage is TRBV5-1 and J usage is TRBJ2-1; TRBD2 matches 12 bases. CDR3 length: 14 residues. Germline V gene sequence: CDR1 SGHRS, CDR2 YFSETQ. The ends lost 4 bases at V and 15 bases at J; junction bases unmatched: 11. CDR3 bases: TGCGCCAGCAGCCCCGGACTAGCGGGATTTTTAGGGTTCTTC. Residues: CASSPGLAGFLGFF.

This chain connects TRBV9 to TRBJ2-7; 9 bases agree with TRBD1. With V trimmed by 3 bases and J by 11 bases, 9 bases remained unmatched. This CDR3 comprises 13 residues. Germline loops: CDR1 SGDLS, CDR2 YYNGEE. This chain's CDR3 is CASSDRTGGAEYF. In DNA, the CDR3 is TGTGCCAGCAGCGACAGAACAGGGGGCGCGGAGTACTTC.

The chain joins TRBV25-1 to TRBJ1-1; D remains unclear. V lost 6 bases and J lost 1, with 12 bases in between. Germline V lookup: CDR1 MGHDK, CDR2 SYGVNS. The CDR3 runs to 14 residues. The CDR3 DNA is TGTGCCAGCAGGCGGGCGGCAGAGAACACTGAAGCTTTCTTT. Protein: CASRRAAENTEAFF.

The chain carries TRBV29-1 and TRBJ1-5, with TRBD1 matching 9 bases. The CDR3 is 13 residues long. Germline lookup yields CDR1 SQVTM and CDR2 ANQGSEA. The V and J ends lost 6 bases and 6 bases, in that order; junction bases with no gene match: 6. CDR3 in amino acids: CSVVTGGGQPQHF. CDR3 in DNA: TGCAGCGTCGTAACAGGGGGCGGTCAGCCCCAGCATTTT. Together with reference TRBV29-1 and TRBJ1-5, the CDR3 gives the full variable domain: SAVISQKPSRDICQRGTSLTIQCQVDSQVTMMFWYRQQPGQSLTLIATANQGSEATYESGFVIDKFPISRPNLTFSTLTVSNMSPEDSSIYLCSVVTGGGQPQHFGDGTRLSIL.

This clone has only one observation. This chain connects TRBV28 to TRBJ2-7; TRBD2 aligns across 9 bases. The CDR3 is made up of 14 amino acids. V lost 6 bases to trimming and J lost 1 base; unmatched junction nucleotides: 4. CDR1 is MDHEN and CDR2 is SYDVKM in the germline V gene. The DNA of the CDR3 is TGTGCCAGCAGAGTAGCGGGAGATTCCTACGAGCAGTACTTC. This translates into CASRVAGDSYEQYF.

The rearrangement uses TRBV5-8 and TRBJ2-7, with D perhaps assigned TRBD1 or TRBD2 (5 bases each). The CDR3 totals 16 residues. Trimming pared 2 bases from V and 2 bases from J, leaving 17 bases between. Germline V CDR1 and CDR2: SGHTS, YDEGEE. The chain's CDR3 is CASSLSQGPNTYEQYF. Here the CDR3 DNA reads TGTGCCAGCAGCTTAAGCCAGGGACCAAACACCTACGAGCAGTACTTC.

The V and J genes are TRBV6-6 and TRBJ2-7; D is unresolved. V lost 0 bases, J lost 6 bases, and 12 bases lay in between. CDR3 size: 14 residues. Germline values: CDR1 MNHNY, CDR2 SVGAGI (reference sequence). This chain's CDR3 is CASSYSSSGLEQYF. The DNA for the CDR3 is TGTGCCAGCAGTTACTCCTCTTCCGGTCTCGAGCAGTACTTC.

The V and J genes are TRBV4-1 and TRBJ2-6; the D is unclear. Germline loops: CDR1 MGHRA, CDR2 YSYEKL. Trimming stripped 4 bases from V and 6 bases from J, with 4 bases between. The CDR3 is 12 residues long. CDR3 DNA: TGCGCCAGCAGCCCGCCGGCCAACGTCCTGACTTTC. Encoded protein: CASSPPANVLTF.

A note on this clone: Germline is not matched at one junction end, which may reflect a read error. The J gene is TRBJ2-7, the V gene TRBV11-2; a possible D gene is TRBD1 (5 bases). Germline CDR1 SGHAT, CDR2 FQNNGV. This CDR3 is built from 13 residues. The CDR3 reads CASSAGQGLEEYF. The CDR3 nucleotides read TGTGCCAGCAGCGCCGGCCAGGGCCTCGAGGAGTACTTC. Combining the CDR3 with reference TRBV11-2 and TRBJ2-7 gives the whole variable domain EAGVAQSPRYKIIEKRQSVAFWCNPISGHATLYWYQQILGQGPKLLIQFQNNGVVDDSQLPKDRFSAERLKGVDSTLKIQPAKLEDSAVYLCASSAGQGLEEYFGPGTRLTVT.

This chain uses TRBV5-1 with TRBJ1-1, with no clear D. The V gene's germline CDR1 is SGHRS and CDR2 YFSETQ. The CDR3 consists of 14 residues. V was clipped by 2 bases and J by 11 bases, with 19 bases between them. The CDR3 nucleotides read TGCGCCAGCAGCTTAATTGGGGTCAAACTCGGGGCTTTCTTT. Its translation is CASSLIGVKLGAFF.

V usage is TRBV28 and J usage is TRBJ1-3; unclear D gene. This CDR3 comprises 17 residues. Germline CDR1 reads MDHEN; CDR2 reads SYDVKM. Trimming shortened V by 2 bases and J by 2 bases, and 16 bases separated the two germline ends. The DNA of the CDR3 is TGTGCCAGCAGTTTAAGCGTGGGCAGCTCAACTGGAAACACCATATATTTT. Residues: CASSLSVGSSTGNTIYF.

The chain uses TRBV2 and TRBJ1-2, with 8 nucleotides matching TRBD1. The CDR3 runs to 15 residues. After removal of 9 bases from V and 1 base from J, the junction contained 10 bases not matched to a gene. Germline V lookup: CDR1 SNHLY, CDR2 FYNNEI. CDR3 DNA sequence: TGTGCCAGTGAAAAGTTCGGACAGGGTAACTATGGCTACACCTTC. Translating it yields CASEKFGQGNYGYTF.

The CDR3, as DNA: TGCGCCAGCAACAACCTAGCGGGAGGGTACAATGAGCAGTTCTTC. Translated, it gives CASNNLAGGYNEQFF. The chain employs TRBV4-1 and TRBJ2-1, with 12 bases matching TRBD2. V was clipped by 7 bases and J by 4 bases; unmatched bases: 5. Per the germline V gene, CDR1 is MGHRA and CDR2 is YSYEKL. This CDR3 spans 15 amino acids.

The CDR3 is CASSQDSVTDTQYF. The CDR3 DNA sequence: TGTGCCAGCAGCCAAGATAGTGTAACAGATACGCAGTATTTT. V is TRBV4-2 and J is TRBJ2-3, with D uncertain. Trimming removed 0 bases at V and 3 bases at J, with 7 bases between. This CDR3 has 14 residues. The germline CDR1 and CDR2 sequences are LGHNA and YNFKEQ.